This TCR beta chain derives from a study of blood T cell repertoires in COVID-19. About the research overall: Both acute and convalescent COVID-19 samples were obtained from the United States, Italy and Spain.

Profiling relied on immunoSEQ multiplex PCR, and the TCRdb table lists in-frame clones only, not all of them. Among fewer than 250,000 clones, almost 90% were seen once, and the ten largest hold over 12%. The ends were cut back, 5 bases at V and 2 bases at J, with 12 bases in the middle. The CDR3 length is 14 residues. Germline V CDR1 and CDR2: MGHRA, YSYEKL. Across 20 to 25 US areas, participants ranged in age from about 18 to 90 years. This TCR came from a man aged 30-40 years who had been exposed to COVID-19. Sequencing was carried out using PBMCs or T cells enriched from blood (not recorded which). The rearrangement uses TRBV4-1 and TRBJ2-5; D uncertain. CDR3: CASSVPTSQETQYF. The DNA for the CDR3 is TGCGCCAGCAGCGTACCGACATCTCAAGAGACCCAGTACTTC.